This passage covers 23 T cell receptor beta chains from one sample sequenced in a study of response to subunit inactivated influenza vaccine (dated by TCRdb to 2016 to 2018). Library method: RT-PCR. Sequenced using an Illumina HiSeq 2500. Starting from the raw public reads, TCRdb applied fastp trimming at Q25, assembled clones with MiXCR and retained in-frame beta chains. Merged by CDR3 protein, the rows form single entries marked with the most common genes and DNA. This sample is represented by 450,000 to 600,000 distinct CDR3 sequences; 16% of them were singletons. The ten most abundant clones make up less than 4% of the sample. Sample: CD4+ T cells sorted from PBMCs, taken less than 25 months after vaccination. All receptors come from a man in his fifties or sixties who received an inactivated influenza vaccine. Donor details come from another sample of the same person, matched by shared clones.

This clonotype has only a few counts. This chain links TRBV15 with TRBJ2-2; D is uncertain. Germline CDR1 is LNHNV and CDR2 is YYDKDF (reference sequence). The CDR3 spans 13 residues. V was trimmed by 3 bases and J by 1 base, leaving 3 bases between them. This chain's CDR3 is CATSRKNTGELFF. The CDR3 DNA sequence: TGTGCCACCAGCAGGAAGAACACCGGGGAGCTGTTTTTT.

The chain is built from TRBV11-1 and TRBJ2-5; D is ambiguous. V dropped 7 bases and J dropped 0 bases, with 24 bases sitting between them. Germline CDR1 SGHAT, CDR2 FQDESV (reference sequence). The CDR3 totals 18 residues. CDR3 DNA sequence: TGTGCCAGCAACCCCCGGACGGAAAACCTGAGGTACCAAGAGACCCAGTACTTC. Amino acids: CASNPRTENLRYQETQYF.

This clonotype was counted only a few times. The CDR3 DNA sequence: TGTGCCAGCAGCTTAAGCTGGGCTAGCGGGAACAATGAGCAGTTCTTC. This sequence encodes CASSLSWASGNNEQFF. The chain recombines TRBV7-2 with TRBJ2-1, with 9 positions matching TRBD2. There are 16 residues in the CDR3. Germline V lookup: CDR1 SGHTA, CDR2 FQGNSA. V was pared by 2 bases and J by 5 bases, with 7 bases of the junction left unmatched.

This clonotype was recorded many times. The rearrangement uses TRBV20-1 and TRBJ2-5, with 8 bases that match TRBD2. After removal of 1 base from V and 5 bases from J, the junction contained 6 bases not matched to a gene. Germline loops: CDR1 DFQATT, CDR2 SNEGSKA (reference sequence). This CDR3 is 14 amino acids long. The CDR3, as DNA: TGCAGTGCTAGAGGGACTAGCCTGCAGGAGACCCAGTACTTC. Translating it yields CSARGTSLQETQYF.

DNA for the CDR3: TGTGCCAGCAGCGTAGCTCGAGGTCCGAACACCGGGGAGCTGTTTTTT. This sequence encodes CASSVARGPNTGELFF. The V and J genes are TRBV9 and TRBJ2-2; D is unresolved. Germline V gene data show CDR1 as SGDLS and CDR2 as YYNGEE. V lost 0 bases, J lost 0 bases, and 9 bases lay in between. The CDR3 loop spans 16 amino acids.

The table lists this clonotype with a few counts. CDR3: CASSPNPGGPSTDTQYF. The CDR3 region has the DNA TGTGCCAGCAGCCCGAATCCAGGGGGCCCTAGCACAGATACGCAGTATTTT. The V gene is TRBV27, the J gene TRBJ2-3; TRBD1 matches 8 bases. Trimming removed 6 bases from V and 0 bases from J; junction bases left unmatched: 11. Germline values: CDR1 MNHEY, CDR2 SMNVEV (reference sequence). This CDR3 has 17 residues.

This clonotype was seen more than once but under ten times. The chain joins TRBV19 to TRBJ2-7; 11 nucleotides align to TRBD1. Germline CDR1 and CDR2: LNHDA and SQIVND (reference sequence). The junction had 5 bases not matched to a gene; V was cut back by 5 bases and J by 2 bases. This CDR3 region has 15 residues. DNA for the CDR3: TGTGCCAGTAGTCGGACAGGGGGCGCCGCCTACGAGCAGTACTTC. This codes for CASSRTGGAAYEQYF.

The chain has TRBV2 and TRBJ1-2, with D maybe TRBD1 (6 bases). The CDR3 consists of 15 residues. Germline loops: CDR1 SNHLY, CDR2 FYNNEI. V shed 0 bases and J shed 5 bases, with 13 bases lying between them. As DNA, the CDR3 is TGTGCCAGCAGTGAAGCGGGGGGCGTAGGATATGGCTACACCTTC. It codes for CASSEAGGVGYGYTF.

This clonotype has only a few counts. J is TRBJ2-7 and V is TRBV28; no clear D. Germline lookup yields CDR1 MDHEN and CDR2 SYDVKM. Trimming removed 0 bases from V and 2 bases from J, with 11 bases in between. The CDR3 consists of 15 residues. The CDR3 spells CASSLWGRAPYEQYF. The CDR3 DNA reads TGTGCCAGCAGTTTATGGGGCCGGGCCCCCTACGAGCAGTACTTC.

This clonotype was detected a few times. The J gene is TRBJ2-3, the V gene TRBV7-2; no firm D call. The CDR3 sequence is 14 residues long. Germline V gene data show CDR1 as SGHTA and CDR2 as FQGNSA. Trimming left V 3 bases short and J 6 bases short, with 13 bases between. The CDR3 protein is CASSFSWSGDTQYF. The DNA for the CDR3 is TGTGCCAGCAGCTTTAGTTGGAGTGGGGATACGCAGTATTTT.

This clonotype was observed at least ten times. The chain couples TRBV11-2 to TRBJ2-1, with unresolved D. Trimming cost V 1 base and J 8 bases, with 9 bases left between them. Germline CDR1 is SGHAT and CDR2 is FQNNGV. The CDR3 covers 13 residues. The CDR3 DNA reads as TGTGCCAGCAGCTTAGGTCCTCAGTATGAGCAGTTCTTC. Its protein product is CASSLGPQYEQFF.

This clonotype was seen many times. The rearrangement joins TRBV7-9 to TRBJ1-2; D remains ambiguous. Germline values: CDR1 SEHNR, CDR2 FQNEAQ (reference sequence). This CDR3 has 14 amino acids. The V and J ends lost 3 bases and 5 bases respectively, with 13 bases between them. The CDR3 sequence: CASSFGSGEYGYTF. The DNA of the CDR3 is TGTGCCAGCAGCTTTGGGAGCGGGGAATATGGCTACACCTTC.

The rearrangement uses TRBV20-1 and TRBJ2-3; 8 bases agree with TRBD2. With 5 bases clipped from V and 4 bases from J, the junction kept 8 bases outside the gene matches. Germline V gene sequence: CDR1 DFQATT, CDR2 SNEGSKA (reference sequence). CDR3 length equals 14 residues. The CDR3 sequence: CSAGGGLGADTQYF. The CDR3 DNA sequence: TGCAGTGCTGGAGGGGGACTAGGGGCAGATACGCAGTATTTT.

Ten or more counts support this clonotype. The chain combines TRBV20-1 with TRBJ2-3, with D hard to call. V lost 3 bases and J lost 0, with 10 bases in between. The length of the CDR3 is 14 residues. Germline CDR1 DFQATT, CDR2 SNEGSKA (reference sequence). Here the CDR3 reads CSASVEASTDTQYF. As DNA, the CDR3 is TGCAGTGCTAGTGTAGAGGCTAGCACAGATACGCAGTATTTT.

J is TRBJ2-5 and V is TRBV15; D is perhaps TRBD2 (5 bases). CDR1 and CDR2 from the germline V gene are LNHNV and YYDKDF (reference sequence). This CDR3 has 14 amino acids. V shed 5 bases and J shed 5 bases, with 15 bases lying between them. CDR3 amino acids: CATSRGGPGETQYF. CDR3 DNA: TGTGCCACCAGCCGAGGAGGCCCCGGGGAGACCCAGTACTTC.

This clonotype has a handful of counts. The chain links TRBV20-1 to TRBJ2-1; weak D call: TRBD1 (6 bases). Germline CDR1 reads DFQATT; CDR2 reads SNEGSKA (reference sequence). V shed 5 bases and J shed 6 bases, with 23 bases lying between them. The CDR3 loop spans 16 amino acids. Here the CDR3 reads CSARSGLMKGGNEQFF. The CDR3 DNA sequence: TGCAGTGCTCGTTCGGGGCTAATGAAAGGGGGCAATGAGCAGTTCTTC.

V is TRBV11-2 and J is TRBJ2-3; D not certain. CDR1 SGHAT and CDR2 FQNNGV come from the germline V gene. The CDR3 extends over 14 amino acids. V lost 5 bases, J lost 0 bases, and 9 bases lay in between. The CDR3 DNA follows: TGTGCCAGCAGCCATGGACGCAGCACAGATACGCAGTATTTT. Residues: CASSHGRSTDTQYF.

V and J are TRBV6-5 and TRBJ1-5; D is possibly TRBD1 (5 bases). CDR3 size: 19 residues. Per germline, CDR1 MNHEY and CDR2 SVGAGI. The germline V and J ends were trimmed by 2 bases and 0 bases, with 20 bases remaining between them. The CDR3 loop is CASSYSNPGGFYSNQPQHF. The CDR3, as DNA: TGTGCCAGCAGTTACAGCAATCCGGGGGGATTTTATAGCAATCAGCCCCAGCATTTT.

V gene TRBV4-3 combines with J gene TRBJ2-1; D is ambiguous. Trimming cost V 4 bases and J 9 bases, with 16 bases left between them. CDR1 and CDR2 from the germline V gene are LGHNA and YSLEER. The CDR3 length is 14 residues. The CDR3 here is CASSPSILGSEQFF. Written as DNA, the CDR3 is TGCGCCAGCAGCCCTAGTATATTGGGAAGTGAGCAGTTCTTC.

The chain carries TRBV12-3 or TRBV12-4 and TRBJ2-5, with TRBD2 identical over 11 bases. The CDR3 has 17 residues. V was pared by 5 bases and J by 2 bases, with 10 bases of the junction left unmatched. The CDR3 loop is CASSIHSGRVRQETQYF. The CDR3 DNA sequence: TGTGCCAGCAGTATCCATAGCGGGAGGGTTCGGCAAGAGACCCAGTACTTC.

The chain has TRBV2 and TRBJ2-2; TRBD2 matches 8 bases. The CDR3 covers 14 residues. Per germline, CDR1 SNHLY and CDR2 FYNNEI. Trimming at V came to 5 bases and at J to 6 bases, leaving 5 bases not matched to a gene. This CDR3 is CASSLRGGPGELFF. The CDR3 DNA reads TGTGCCAGCAGTCTACGGGGGGGGCCCGGGGAGCTGTTTTTT.

Many counts were recorded for this clonotype. One end of the junction varies from germline; a read error may be responsible. The CDR3 reads CASSQVVAGELFF. The CDR3 bases are TGTGCCAGCAGCCAAGTTGTGGCCGGGGAGCTGTTTTTT. The J gene is TRBJ2-2, the V gene TRBV4-3, with D unresolved. Per germline, CDR1 LGHNA and CDR2 YSLEER. The CDR3 extends over 13 amino acids.

The chain has TRBV10-3 and TRBJ2-7, with 8 positions matching TRBD1. Losses at the gene ends were 3 bases for V and 12 bases for J; bases not matched to a gene: 7. Germline V CDR1 and CDR2: ENHRY, SYGVKD. This CDR3 region has 12 residues. In DNA, the CDR3 is TGTGCCATCAGTGACCCGGGACAGGCCCCGTACTTC. The encoded protein is CAISDPGQAPYF.